The rows below give T cell receptor beta chains drawn from one sample of a study of yellow fever vaccine responses in identical twins. Via MiXCR, TCRdb re-called the RT-PCR reads, giving one row per CDR3 protein. The profile shows about 9,000 distinct CDR3 sequences, approximately 88% of them singletons. Sequenced material: T cells from blood (PBMCs), unsorted or a sorted subset (not recorded which), taken before or after yellow fever vaccination (not recorded which). Every receptor here comes from a woman younger than 30 who received the yellow fever vaccine. The CDR3 runs from the conserved cysteine through the conserved F or W. D genes are given only for firm matches. Not every row has a clone size; where given, it reads once, few, many or a size class.

cdr3_nt	cdr3_aa	j_call	d_call	v_call	clone_size
TGTGCCAGCTCACCTCCGGTGCGGATGAACACTGAAGCTTTCTTT	CASSPPVRMNTEAFF	TRBJ1-1	-	TRBV18	-
TGTGCCACCCTGGACAGACCTTACTCTGGAAACACCATATATTTT	CATLDRPYSGNTIYF	TRBJ1-3	-	TRBV10-3	-
TGTGCCAGCTCACCTAATAGCGGGCCTAGCACAGATACGCAGTATTTT	CASSPNSGPSTDTQYF	TRBJ2-3	TRBD2	TRBV18	-
TGCAGCGTTCTCCGGGACAGGACCGCCGAGCAGTACTTC	CSVLRDRTAEQYF	TRBJ2-7	TRBD1	TRBV29-1	few
TGCGCCGTCGGCGGGCAGTACTTC	CAVGGQYF	TRBJ2-7	-	TRBV6-1	-
TGTGCCAGCAGCGTAGTGGGGCTCCATGAGCAGTTCTTC	CASSVVGLHEQFF	TRBJ2-1	-	TRBV9	few
TGTGCCAGTAGTATAGGTCAGGGGCTCTACGAGCAGTACTTC	CASSIGQGLYEQYF	TRBJ2-7	-	TRBV19	-
TGTGCCAGTAGTTCTCTGTACGAGCAGTACTTC	CASSSLYEQYF	TRBJ2-7	-	TRBV19	-
TGTGCCAGCAGCCTGTTGGCGGGCGTCTACGAGCAGTACTTC	CASSLLAGVYEQYF	TRBJ2-7	-	TRBV13	once
TGTGCCAGCAGGTACGGGACAGGGGGCACCCGCTCTGGAAACACCATATATTTT	CASRYGTGGTRSGNTIYF	TRBJ1-3	TRBD1	TRBV12-3/TRBV12-4	-